These T cell receptor beta chains were read from a single sample in a study of CD8 T cells in cerebrospinal fluid in Alzheimer's disease. TCRdb reanalyzed the 10x single-cell sequencing reads and collapses them to one entry per CDR3 protein, without DNA. The sample totals several hundred distinct CDR3 sequences. The sequenced sample consisted of cerebrospinal fluid. The receptors originated from a human donor with Alzheimer's disease. Both conserved end residues are part of each CDR3. Some rows have no size entry. The others give once, few or many, or a class for an expanded clone.

CASSYSGQGNYGYTF	-	TRBJ1-2	TRBV6-5
CASSFLGSGNTEAFF	medium-sized	TRBJ1-1	TRBV28
CASSETSGTGGFADNSPLHF	-	TRBJ1-6	TRBV10-2
CSARDLEGYQPQHF	large	TRBJ1-5	TRBV20-1
CASSPSQGNTEAFF	hyperexpanded	TRBJ1-1	TRBV6-4
CATDREGPEAFF	-	TRBJ1-1	TRBV24-1
CASSLDRNRENEQFF	medium-sized	TRBJ2-1	TRBV11-2
CASSFRINSPLHF	medium-sized	TRBJ1-6	TRBV12-3/TRBV12-4
CASSFVPGSGNTIYF	medium-sized	TRBJ1-3	TRBV5-6
CASSLSGAGDTQYF	-	TRBJ2-3	TRBV5-1
CASSPWQTVVDTEAFF	medium-sized	TRBJ1-1	TRBV4-3
CASSSPGRGNTGELFF	-	TRBJ2-2	TRBV6-6
CASSWGTGANEQFF	large	TRBJ2-1	TRBV5-1
CASSPGPPTSTGANVLTF	large	TRBJ2-6	TRBV7-6
CASSHPASISYEQYF	-	TRBJ2-7	TRBV3-1
CSARDGGAGGNTIYF	hyperexpanded	TRBJ1-3	TRBV20-1
CSASYPAGGGYTF	medium-sized	TRBJ1-2	TRBV20-1
CASSAGAAYEQYF	medium-sized	TRBJ2-7	TRBV10-1
CSAGTGKNSPLHF	large	TRBJ1-6	TRBV20-1
CASSQGGPPEPQHF	-	TRBJ1-5	TRBV7-9
CASSQEPLARQETQYF	medium-sized	TRBJ2-5	TRBV3-1
CASSTDHYTGELFF	-	TRBJ2-2	TRBV2